This T cell receptor (beta chain) was identified during a study of Graves' ophthalmopathy and Graves' hyperthyroidism. With 3 bases removed from V and 8 bases from J, the gap between germline ends came to 20 bases. Germline V gene lookup returns CDR1 LNHDA and CDR2 SQIVND (reference sequence). There are 17 residues in the CDR3. The hyperthyroidism patients, aged 18 to 65, had been newly diagnosed, with under 2 months' duration. TCR beta CDR3 amplification used RNA transcripts. A first-round RT-PCR used HTBI primers, followed by a second-round multiplex PCR. Via MiXCR, TCRdb re-called the multiplex PCR reads, giving one row per CDR3 protein. In the table there are a few hundred thousand distinct CDR3 sequences, over 15% of which are singletons.

The TCR sequence derives from a woman aged 18-29 years with stable Graves' hyperthyroidism. The chain is built from TRBV19 and TRBJ1-6; D not resolved. The sequenced sample was peripheral blood. CDR3 bases: TGTGCCAGTAGTATCCGACCGACTACACTTTGGGATTCACCCCTCCACTTT. Translating gives CASSIRPTTLWDSPLHF.